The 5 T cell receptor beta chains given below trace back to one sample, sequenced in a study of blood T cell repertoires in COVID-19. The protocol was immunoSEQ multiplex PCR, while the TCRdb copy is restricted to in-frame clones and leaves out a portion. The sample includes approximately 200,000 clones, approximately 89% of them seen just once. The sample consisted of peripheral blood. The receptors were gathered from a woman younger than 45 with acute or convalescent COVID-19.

CDR3 residues: CASSASRGETQYF. The CDR3 DNA reads TGTGCCAGCAGTGCTAGTAGGGGAGAGACCCAGTACTTC. The genes are TRBV27 and TRBJ2-5; the D gene is possibly TRBD1 (5 bases). Germline V gives CDR1 MNHEY, CDR2 SMNVEV (reference sequence). CDR3 length equals 13 residues. V lost 5 bases to trimming and J lost 4 bases, with 11 bases between them.

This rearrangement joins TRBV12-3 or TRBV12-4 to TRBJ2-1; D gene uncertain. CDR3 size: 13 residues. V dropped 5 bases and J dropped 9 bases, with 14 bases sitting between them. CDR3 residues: CASSPPSRSEQFF. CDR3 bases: TGTGCCAGCAGTCCCCCGTCGCGTAGTGAGCAGTTCTTC.

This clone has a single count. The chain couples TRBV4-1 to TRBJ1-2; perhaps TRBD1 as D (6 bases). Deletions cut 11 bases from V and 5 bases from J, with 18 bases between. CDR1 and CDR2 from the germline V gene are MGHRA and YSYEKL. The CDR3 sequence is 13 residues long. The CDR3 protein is CAGGSPRGYGYTF. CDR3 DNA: TGCGCCGGAGGATCCCCCAGGGGATATGGCTACACCTTC.

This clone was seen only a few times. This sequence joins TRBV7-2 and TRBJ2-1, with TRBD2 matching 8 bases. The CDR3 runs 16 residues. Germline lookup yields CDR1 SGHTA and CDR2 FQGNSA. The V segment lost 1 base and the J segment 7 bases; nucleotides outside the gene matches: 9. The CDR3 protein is CASSLVSSGRENEQFF. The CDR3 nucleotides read TGTGCCAGCAGCTTAGTTTCCAGCGGGAGAGAAAATGAGCAGTTCTTC. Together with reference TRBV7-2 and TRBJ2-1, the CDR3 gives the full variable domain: GAGVSQSPSNKVTEKGKDVELRCDPISGHTALYWYRQSLGQGLEFLIYFQGNSAPDKSGLPSDRFSAERTGGSVSTLTIQRTQQEDSAVYLCASSLVSSGRENEQFFGPGTRLTVL.

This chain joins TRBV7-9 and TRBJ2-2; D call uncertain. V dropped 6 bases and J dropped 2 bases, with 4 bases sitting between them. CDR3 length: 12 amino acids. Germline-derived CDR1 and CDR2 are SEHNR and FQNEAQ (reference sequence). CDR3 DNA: TGTGCCAGCAGACAAAACACCGGGGAGCTGTTTTTT. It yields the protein CASRQNTGELFF.